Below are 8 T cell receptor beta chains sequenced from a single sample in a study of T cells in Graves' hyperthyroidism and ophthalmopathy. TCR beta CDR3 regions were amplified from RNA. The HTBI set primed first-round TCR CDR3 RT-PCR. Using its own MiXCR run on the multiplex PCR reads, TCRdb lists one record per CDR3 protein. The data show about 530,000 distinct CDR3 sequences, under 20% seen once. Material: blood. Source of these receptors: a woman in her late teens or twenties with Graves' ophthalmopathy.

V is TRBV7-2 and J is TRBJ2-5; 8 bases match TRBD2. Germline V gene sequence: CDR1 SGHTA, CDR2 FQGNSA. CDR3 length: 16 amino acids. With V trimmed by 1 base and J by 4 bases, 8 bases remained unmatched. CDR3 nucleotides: TGTGCCAGCAGCTTAGGCACCGGGACTAGGAGAGAGACCCAGTACTTC. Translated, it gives CASSLGTGTRRETQYF.

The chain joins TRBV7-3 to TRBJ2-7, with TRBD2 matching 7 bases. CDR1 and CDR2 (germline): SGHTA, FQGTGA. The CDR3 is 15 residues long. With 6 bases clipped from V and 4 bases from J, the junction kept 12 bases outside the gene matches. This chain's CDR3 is CASSDRLAERYEQYF. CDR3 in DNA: TGTGCCAGCAGTGATCGGCTAGCGGAGCGTTACGAGCAGTACTTC.

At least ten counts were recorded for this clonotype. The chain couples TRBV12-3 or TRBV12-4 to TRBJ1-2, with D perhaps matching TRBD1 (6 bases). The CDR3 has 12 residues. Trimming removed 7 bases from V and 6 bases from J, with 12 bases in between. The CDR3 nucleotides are TGTGCCAGCATTGCAGGGGAGGATGGCTACACCTTC. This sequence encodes CASIAGEDGYTF.

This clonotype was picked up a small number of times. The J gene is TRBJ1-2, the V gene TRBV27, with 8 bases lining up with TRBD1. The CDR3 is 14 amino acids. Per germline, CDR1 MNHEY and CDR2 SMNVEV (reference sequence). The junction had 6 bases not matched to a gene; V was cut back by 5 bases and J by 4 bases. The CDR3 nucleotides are TGTGCCAGCAGTCCAGCGACAGGGGTCTATGGCTACACCTTC. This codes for CASSPATGVYGYTF.

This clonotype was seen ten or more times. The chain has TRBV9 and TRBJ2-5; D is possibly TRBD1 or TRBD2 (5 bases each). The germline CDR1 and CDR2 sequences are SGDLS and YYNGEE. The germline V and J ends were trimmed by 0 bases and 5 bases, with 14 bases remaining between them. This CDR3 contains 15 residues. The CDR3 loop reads CASSVAPGARETQYF. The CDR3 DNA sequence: TGTGCCAGCAGCGTAGCCCCCGGGGCGAGGGAGACCCAGTACTTC.

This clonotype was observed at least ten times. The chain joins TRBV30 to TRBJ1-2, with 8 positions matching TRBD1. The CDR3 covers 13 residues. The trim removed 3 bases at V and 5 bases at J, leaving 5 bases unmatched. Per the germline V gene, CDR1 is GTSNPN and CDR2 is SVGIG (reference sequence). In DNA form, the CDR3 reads TGTGCCTGGAGCAGGGGGCTAGATTATGGCTACACCTTC. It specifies CAWSRGLDYGYTF. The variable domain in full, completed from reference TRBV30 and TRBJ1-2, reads SQTIHQWPATLVQPVGSPLSLECTVEGTSNPNLYWYRQAAGRGLQLLFYSVGIGQISSEVPQNLSASRPQDRQFILSSKKLLLSDSGFYLCAWSRGLDYGYTFGSGTRLTVV.

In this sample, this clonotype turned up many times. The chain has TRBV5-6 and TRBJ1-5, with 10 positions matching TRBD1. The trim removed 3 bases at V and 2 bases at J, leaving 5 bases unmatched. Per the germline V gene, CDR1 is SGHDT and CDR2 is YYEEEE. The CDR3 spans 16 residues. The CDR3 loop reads CASSSGQGLGNQPQHF. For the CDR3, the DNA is TGTGCCAGCAGCTCGGGACAGGGGCTAGGCAATCAGCCCCAGCATTTT.

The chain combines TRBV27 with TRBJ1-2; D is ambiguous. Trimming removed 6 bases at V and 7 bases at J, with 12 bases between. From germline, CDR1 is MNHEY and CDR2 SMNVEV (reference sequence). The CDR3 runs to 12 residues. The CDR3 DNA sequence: TGTGCCAGCAGAAACCTCGGCGGTGGCTACACCTTC. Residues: CASRNLGGGYTF.